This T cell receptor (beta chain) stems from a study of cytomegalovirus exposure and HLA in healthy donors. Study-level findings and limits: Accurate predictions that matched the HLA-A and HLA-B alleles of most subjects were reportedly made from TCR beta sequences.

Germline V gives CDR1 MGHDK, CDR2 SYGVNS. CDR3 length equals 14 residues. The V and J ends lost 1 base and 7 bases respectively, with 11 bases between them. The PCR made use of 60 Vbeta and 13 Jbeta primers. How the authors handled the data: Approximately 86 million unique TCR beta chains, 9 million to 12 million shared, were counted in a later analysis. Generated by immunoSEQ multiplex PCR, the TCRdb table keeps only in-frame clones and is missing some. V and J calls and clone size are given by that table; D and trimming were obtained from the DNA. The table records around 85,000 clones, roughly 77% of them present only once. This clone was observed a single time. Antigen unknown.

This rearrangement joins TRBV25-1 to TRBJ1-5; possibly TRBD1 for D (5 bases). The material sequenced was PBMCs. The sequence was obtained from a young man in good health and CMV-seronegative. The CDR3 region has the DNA TGTGCCAGCAGTGAATTCGGGGGTCAACAGCCCCAGCATTTT. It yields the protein CASSEFGGQQPQHF.